These 31 T cell receptor beta chains originate from one sample sequenced in a study of T cell responses to AZD1222 COVID-19 vaccine. Sequencing used immunoSEQ multiplex PCR; TCRdb keeps in-frame clones, though not all of them. Of some 160,000 clones listed, around 92% were seen once; the top ten hold over 0.8%. Sample: peripheral blood, taken on day 0 of AZD1222 vaccination. All receptors come from an adult in good health.

The chain employs TRBV25-1 and TRBJ2-5; no definite D call. V was shortened by 6 bases and J by 9 bases, with 8 bases between the two germline ends. Germline values: CDR1 MGHDK, CDR2 SYGVNS. The CDR3 has 10 amino acids. CDR3 residues: CASSDRAQYF. Written as DNA, the CDR3 is TGTGCCAGCAGCGACCGGGCCCAGTACTTC.

The chain joins TRBV27 to TRBJ1-1; D is perhaps TRBD1 (6 bases). V was pared by 2 bases and J by 4 bases, with 14 bases between. CDR3 size: 15 residues. In germline, CDR1 is MNHEY, CDR2 SMNVEV (reference sequence). CDR3 residues: CASSLSLGASTEAFF. As DNA, the CDR3 is TGTGCCAGCAGTTTAAGTCTGGGGGCGAGCACTGAAGCTTTCTTT.

The V call is TRBV6-2 or TRBV6-3, the J call TRBJ1-5; maybe TRBD1 (5 bases). Trimming stripped 6 bases from V and 6 bases from J, with 15 bases between. Germline CDR1 reads MNHEY; CDR2 reads SVGEGT. This CDR3 comprises 14 residues. The CDR3 spells CASSPGTAGQPQHF. Here the CDR3 DNA reads TGTGCCAGCAGCCCCGGGACCGCGGGTCAGCCCCAGCATTTT.

The chain employs TRBV19 and TRBJ2-2; 10 nucleotides match TRBD1. Germline V lookup: CDR1 LNHDA, CDR2 SQIVND (reference sequence). The CDR3 spans 15 residues. The junction had 5 bases not matched to a gene; V was cut back by 5 bases and J by 5 bases. The CDR3 sequence is CASSVGTGVTGELFF. CDR3 in DNA: TGTGCCAGTAGTGTCGGGACAGGGGTTACCGGGGAGCTGTTTTTT. The full variable domain, rest sourced from reference TRBV19 and TRBJ2-2, is DGGITQSPKYLFRKEGQNVTLSCEQNLNHDAMYWYRQDPGQGLRLIYYSQIVNDFQKGDIAEGYSVSREKKESFPLTVTSAQKNPTAFYLCASSVGTGVTGELFFGEGSRLTVL.

The chain is built from TRBV14 and TRBJ1-5; D unresolved. V dropped 4 bases and J dropped 0 bases, with 7 bases sitting between them. Germline CDR1 is SGHDN and CDR2 is FVKESK. The CDR3 sequence is 14 residues long. The CDR3 nucleotides read TGTGCCAGCAGCCCGAGCCATAGCAATCAGCCCCAGCATTTT. Translation gives CASSPSHSNQPQHF.

This clone was found once. The gene calls are TRBV2 and TRBJ1-3; no clear D. Germline values: CDR1 SNHLY, CDR2 FYNNEI. There are 11 residues in the CDR3. The germline V and J ends were trimmed by 1 base and 8 bases, with 3 bases remaining between them. The CDR3 loop is CASSEGDTIYF. The DNA for the CDR3 is TGTGCCAGCAGTGAAGGGGACACCATATATTTT.

The rearrangement uses TRBV5-1 and TRBJ1-2; 7 bases fit TRBD1. Germline CDR1 is SGHRS and CDR2 is YFSETQ. The CDR3 contains 14 residues. V shed 4 bases and J 6 bases; nucleotides not matched to a gene: 9. The CDR3: CASSLSDRDNGYTF. CDR3 bases: TGCGCCAGCAGCCTCTCCGACAGGGATAATGGCTACACCTTC.

The V and J genes are TRBV5-1 and TRBJ1-4; D is perhaps TRBD1 (6 bases). Germline CDR1 and CDR2: SGHRS and YFSETQ. The CDR3 has 15 residues. V lost 0 bases to trimming and J lost 3 bases, with 9 bases between them. The CDR3 DNA reads as TGCGCCAGCAGCTTGGGACAGGTGGCTAATGAAAAACTGTTTTTT. It yields the protein CASSLGQVANEKLFF.

This sequence joins TRBV5-4 and TRBJ1-1; no firm D call. V was clipped by 1 base and J by 0 bases, with 4 bases between them. Germline V gene lookup returns CDR1 SGHNT and CDR2 YYREEE (reference sequence). This CDR3 region has 13 residues. The CDR3 loop reads CASSLNLNTEAFF. The CDR3 region has the DNA TGTGCCAGCAGCTTGAATTTGAACACTGAAGCTTTCTTT.

This rearrangement joins TRBV5-1 to TRBJ1-1, with D hard to call. Germline loops: CDR1 SGHRS, CDR2 YFSETQ. The length of the CDR3 is 14 residues. Trimming stripped 4 bases from V and 7 bases from J, with 17 bases between. In DNA, the CDR3 is TGCGCCAGCAGCCGCACCGACCCCCGGGGTGAAGCTTTCTTT. Its translation: CASSRTDPRGEAFF.

The chain joins TRBV5-1 to TRBJ1-1; no clear D gene. CDR3 length: 14 amino acids. V was clipped by 6 bases and J by 11 bases, with 23 bases between them. Looked up from germline, CDR1 is SGHRS and CDR2 is YFSETQ. In nucleotides, the CDR3 is TGCGCCAGCATGGAAAGGGTAGGGCCTACGACGGCTTTCTTT. This translates into CASMERVGPTTAFF.

This CDR3 is CASSYSRGGSPLHF. DNA for the CDR3: TGTGCCAGCAGTTACTCCAGGGGCGGTTCACCCCTCCACTTT. The rearrangement uses TRBV6-2 or TRBV6-3 and TRBJ1-6; possible D gene TRBD1, 6 bases. In germline, CDR1 is MNHEY, CDR2 SVGEGT. CDR3 length: 14 residues. V was cut by 0 bases and J by 9 bases, with 9 bases left in between.

The V call is TRBV7-2, the J call TRBJ2-1; D possibly corresponds to TRBD2 (6 bases). V lost 3 bases and J 0 bases, leaving 9 bases between the germline ends. CDR1 is SGHTA and CDR2 is FQGNSA in the germline V gene. The CDR3 covers 15 residues. The CDR3 protein is CASSFGDFSYNEQFF. For the CDR3, the DNA is TGTGCCAGCAGCTTTGGGGACTTCTCCTACAATGAGCAGTTCTTC.

The rearrangement joins TRBV6-5 to TRBJ1-5; D might be TRBD1 (6 bases). Trimming took 8 bases from V and 2 from J, leaving 13 bases between them. The germline V gene has CDR1 MNHEY and CDR2 SVGAGI. This CDR3 region has 14 residues. CDR3 residues: CASRPTGRNQPQHF. DNA of the CDR3: TGTGCCAGCCGACCTACAGGGCGCAATCAGCCCCAGCATTTT.

The rearrangement uses TRBV5-3 and TRBJ1-5; D remains unclear. TRBV5-3 is assigned to the ORF class and has an uncertain function. The V end lost 0 bases, the J end lost 6 bases, and 4 bases lay between the germline ends. The CDR3 is 12 amino acids. The CDR3 is CARSLAGQPQHF. The CDR3 DNA follows: TGTGCCAGAAGCTTGGCGGGTCAGCCCCAGCATTTT.

This clone was detected only once. The chain links TRBV5-4 to TRBJ2-1; D perhaps matches TRBD2 (7 bases). The germline gives CDR1 SGHNT, CDR2 YYREEE (reference sequence). Between the trimmed V and J ends, which lost 4 bases and 9 bases, there was a span of 23 bases. The CDR3 runs to 16 residues. The CDR3 DNA follows: TGTGCCAGCAGCCCTCCGAGGGGGGGCCTAAGAGGTGAGCAGTTCTTC. As protein: CASSPPRGGLRGEQFF.

This clone was counted once. The chain couples TRBV10-2 to TRBJ2-6, with D maybe TRBD1 (6 bases). The V gene lost 0 bases and the J gene lost 2 bases, with 14 bases spanning the gap. The CDR3 has 18 residues. Germline CDR1 WSHSY, CDR2 SAAADI. CDR3 DNA sequence: TGCGCCAGCAGTGAGTCGGGGCGAGGGGGAACTGGGGCCAACGTCCTGACTTTC. This encodes CASSESGRGGTGANVLTF.

The chain joins TRBV18 to TRBJ2-7, with D unresolved. The CDR3 consists of 13 residues. Germline V gene lookup returns CDR1 KGHSH and CDR2 LQKENI. V was clipped by 2 bases and J by 2 bases, with 7 bases between them. For the CDR3, the DNA is TGTGCCAGCTCACCAGGGGAAGCCTACGAGCAGTACTTC. It is translated as CASSPGEAYEQYF. The variable domain in full, completed from reference TRBV18 and TRBJ2-7, reads NAGVMQNPRHLVRRRGQEARLRCSPMKGHSHVYWYRQLPEEGLKFMVYLQKENIIDESGMPKERFSAEFPKEGPSILRIQQVVRGDSAAYFCASSPGEAYEQYFGPGTRLTVT.

This clone appeared a single time. The chain uses TRBV5-1 and TRBJ1-1; a weak D match, TRBD1 (5 bases). The V and J ends lost 3 bases and 1 base respectively, with 10 bases between them. The CDR3 spans 14 residues. Germline CDR1 reads SGHRS; CDR2 reads YFSETQ. CDR3 amino acids: CASSSRGRNTEAFF. The CDR3 nucleotides are TGCGCCAGCAGCTCGCGGGGCCGGAACACTGAAGCTTTCTTT.

This clone showed up just once. The chain couples TRBV6-5 to TRBJ1-1; 7 nucleotides match TRBD1. The CDR3 has 14 amino acids. V shed 8 bases, J shed 0 bases, and the junction held 6 bases outside the gene matches. Germline V gene lookup returns CDR1 MNHEY and CDR2 SVGAGI. CDR3 region: CASGWTGMNTEAFF. CDR3 DNA sequence: TGTGCCAGCGGATGGACAGGTATGAACACTGAAGCTTTCTTT.

This rearrangement joins TRBV2 to TRBJ2-2, with 7 bases aligning to TRBD1. Per the germline V gene, CDR1 is SNHLY and CDR2 is FYNNEI. V trimming: 3 bases; J trimming: 7 bases; junction bases outside the gene matches: 8. This CDR3 spans 15 amino acids. The CDR3, as DNA: TGTGCCAGCAGTGACCAAGGGGGCTTTAACGGGGAGCTGTTTTTT. This translates into CASSDQGGFNGELFF. The variable domain in full, completed from reference TRBV2 and TRBJ2-2, reads EPEVTQTPSHQVTQMGQEVILRCVPISNHLYFYWYRQILGQKVEFLVSFYNNEISEKSEIFDDQFSVERPDGSNFTLKIRSTKLEDSAMYFCASSDQGGFNGELFFGEGSRLTVL.

The chain uses TRBV7-3 and TRBJ2-1, with 8 bases that match TRBD2. The CDR3 loop spans 14 amino acids. V lost 2 bases and J lost 6; bases outside the gene matches: 3. In germline, CDR1 is SGHTA, CDR2 FQGTGA. The CDR3 DNA follows: TGTGCCAGCAGCTTAGGGACTAGGCCCAATGAGCAGTTCTTC. It translates to CASSLGTRPNEQFF. The whole variable domain, filled in from reference TRBV7-3 and TRBJ2-1, reads GAGVSQTPSNKVTEKGKYVELRCDPISGHTALYWYRQSLGQGPEFLIYFQGTGAADDSGLPNDRFFAVRPEGSVSTLKIQRTERGDSAVYLCASSLGTRPNEQFFGPGTRLTVL.

This rearrangement joins TRBV4-2 to TRBJ2-7; 8 nucleotides align to TRBD2. Per germline, CDR1 LGHNA and CDR2 YNFKEQ. The CDR3 runs 15 residues. The V gene end was trimmed by 4 bases and the J gene end by 4 bases; junction bases not matched to a gene: 9. The CDR3 bases are TGTGCCAGCAGCCTCTCGAATAGCGGGGAATACGAGCAGTACTTC. Translating it yields CASSLSNSGEYEQYF.

This sequence joins TRBV6-5 and TRBJ2-5, with D possibly TRBD1 on 5 matching bases. CDR1 is MNHEY, CDR2 SVGAGI, per germline. Trimming left V 6 bases short and J 4 bases short, with 12 bases between. The length of the CDR3 is 13 residues. The CDR3 bases are TGTGCCAGCAGAGCTTTGGGGCGAGAGACCCAGTACTTC. It codes for CASRALGRETQYF.

The gene calls are TRBV30 and TRBJ1-1; D call uncertain. The CDR3 spans 12 residues. Germline V gives CDR1 GTSNPN, CDR2 SVGIG (reference sequence). The ends were cut back, 2 bases at V and 5 bases at J, with 9 bases in the middle. This CDR3 reads CAWSRAATEAFF. CDR3 DNA sequence: TGTGCCTGGAGTAGGGCCGCGACTGAAGCTTTCTTT.

The chain joins TRBV5-4 to TRBJ1-1; D unresolved. The CDR3 is 11 residues long. Germline V lookup: CDR1 SGHNT, CDR2 YYREEE (reference sequence). V gave up 4 bases and J gave up 1 base, with 2 bases separating them. The CDR3 sequence is CASSQNTEAFF. Here the CDR3 DNA reads TGTGCCAGCAGCCAGAACACTGAAGCTTTCTTT.

The genes are TRBV2 and TRBJ2-1; TRBD1 might be the D (5 bases). Per germline, CDR1 SNHLY and CDR2 FYNNEI. V lost 6 bases and J lost 0, with 12 bases in between. The CDR3 spans 15 residues. CDR3 protein: CASRDSPSSYNEQFF. The CDR3 DNA sequence: TGTGCCAGCAGAGACAGCCCGAGCTCCTACAATGAGCAGTTCTTC. The complete variable domain, with remaining parts taken from reference TRBV2 and TRBJ2-1, reads EPEVTQTPSHQVTQMGQEVILRCVPISNHLYFYWYRQILGQKVEFLVSFYNNEISEKSEIFDDQFSVERPDGSNFTLKIRSTKLEDSAMYFCASRDSPSSYNEQFFGPGTRLTVL.

The genes are TRBV9 and TRBJ2-7; D ambiguous. V was pared by 4 bases and J by 1 base, with 15 bases between. Germline CDR1 SGDLS, CDR2 YYNGEE. The CDR3 totals 15 residues. The DNA of the CDR3 is TGTGCCAGCAGCAAGTGGGCCGGGCCGTCCTACGAGCAGTACTTC. It encodes CASSKWAGPSYEQYF.

The chain carries TRBV3-1 (or the pseudogene TRBV3-2) and TRBJ1-1, with 9 bases aligning to TRBD1. CDR3 length: 13 amino acids. V shed 2 bases and J 7 bases; nucleotides not matched to a gene: 2. Germline CDR1 and CDR2: LGHDT and YNNKEL (reference sequence). CDR3 in amino acids: CASSQTGGFEAFF. CDR3 nucleotides: TGTGCCAGCAGCCAAACAGGGGGCTTTGAAGCTTTCTTT.

The J gene is TRBJ1-1, the V gene TRBV7-9, with D possibly TRBD1 on 5 matching bases. V dropped 2 bases and J dropped 3 bases, with 22 bases sitting between them. Germline CDR1 and CDR2: SEHNR and FQNEAQ (reference sequence). This CDR3 region has 18 residues. CDR3 coding DNA: TGTGCCAGCAGCTTAAGCCTAGTGCGGGGGATTGGGGACACTGAAGCTTTCTTT. It is translated as CASSLSLVRGIGDTEAFF.

The CDR3 DNA is TGTGCCAGCACCATAGGAGACAGTTTCGCCGACCTAAACTATGGCTACACCTTC. Protein sequence: CASTIGDSFADLNYGYTF. V is TRBV5-8 and J is TRBJ1-2; perhaps TRBD1 as D (5 bases). V lost 6 bases to trimming and J lost 2 bases, with 26 bases between them. Germline lookup yields CDR1 SGHTS and CDR2 YDEGEE. The length of the CDR3 is 18 residues. Filled out from reference TRBV5-8 and TRBJ1-2, the complete variable domain reads EAGVTQSPTHLIKTRGQQATLRCSPISGHTSVYWYQQALGLGLQFLLWYDEGEERNRGNFPPRFSGRQFPNYSSELNVNALELEDSALYLCASTIGDSFADLNYGYTFGSGTRLTVV.